The sequence of this TCR beta chain was determined in a study of response to subunit inactivated influenza vaccine. Study-level points and caveats: There was a suggestion from the authors that each seasonal influenza vaccination recruits few new T cells.

Trimming took off 2 bases at V and 7 bases at J, with 8 bases between the two ends. CDR3 length: 12 residues. Germline V gene sequence: CDR1 MNHEY, CDR2 SVGAGI. This clonotype was observed a few times. Its target is not known. A single record per CDR3 protein comes from TCRdb applying MiXCR to the RT-PCR reads. The sample has more than 250,000 distinct CDR3 sequences; just over 20% are singletons. The input for sequencing was PBMCs from blood, taken approximately 20 months after vaccination. The rearrangement joins TRBV6-5 to TRBJ2-5; no clear D. The TCR originated in a man in his fifties or sixties who received an inactivated influenza vaccine. The CDR3 bases are TGTGCCAGCAGTTACGACGGCGCGACCCAGTACTTC. It yields the protein CASSYDGATQYF.